The clone carrying this T cell receptor (beta chain) was seen only a few times. Its specificity is not known. This record comes from a study of blood T cells in healthy people across ages. Using a J-beta primer mix together with a sample-barcoded 5' primer, a second PCR was run for roughly 7 to 11 cycles. MiXCR, applied by TCRdb to the 5' RACE reads, yields one record per CDR3 protein. This table holds about 680,000 distinct CDR3 sequences, about 52% found once. Points from the study as a whole: PBMCs that were unsorted prevented a conclusive naive versus antigen-experienced comparison.

Sequenced input: blood. This receptor was identified in a woman aged 55-69 years in good health.

CDR3 sequence: CASSPDGPDYEQYF. The DNA for the CDR3 is TGTGCCAGCAGCCCGGACGGGCCGGACTACGAGCAGTACTTC. The chain couples TRBV6-5 to TRBJ2-5; D unclear. The J call could be wrong; TRBJ2-7 is a better fit for the DNA end. Germline V CDR1 and CDR2: MNHEY, SVGAGI. The CDR3 extends over 14 amino acids.